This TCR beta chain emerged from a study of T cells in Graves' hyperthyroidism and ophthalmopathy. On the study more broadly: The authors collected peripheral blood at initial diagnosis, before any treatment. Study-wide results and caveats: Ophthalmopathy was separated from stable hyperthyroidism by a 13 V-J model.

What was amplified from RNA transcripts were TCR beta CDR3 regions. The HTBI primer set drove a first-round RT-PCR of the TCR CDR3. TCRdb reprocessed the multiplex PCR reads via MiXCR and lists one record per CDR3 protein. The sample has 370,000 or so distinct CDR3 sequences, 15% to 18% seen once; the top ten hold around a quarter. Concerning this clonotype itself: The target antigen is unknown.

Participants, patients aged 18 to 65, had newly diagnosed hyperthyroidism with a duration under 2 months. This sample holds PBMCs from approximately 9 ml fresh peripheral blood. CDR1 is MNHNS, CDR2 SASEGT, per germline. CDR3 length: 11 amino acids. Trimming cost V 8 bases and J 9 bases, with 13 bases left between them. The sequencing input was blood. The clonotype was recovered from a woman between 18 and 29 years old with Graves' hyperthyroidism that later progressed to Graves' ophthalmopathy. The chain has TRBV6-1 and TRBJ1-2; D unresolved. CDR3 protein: CASGGPGSYTF. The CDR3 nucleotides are TGTGCCAGCGGAGGCCCGGGGAGCTACACCTTC.